A single T cell receptor beta chain is shown here with its context. Per germline, CDR1 ENHRY and CDR2 SYGVKD. V lost 3 bases and J lost 5, with 10 bases in between. This CDR3 contains 14 residues. Making use of molecular barcodes, quantitative 5'-RACE generated TCR beta libraries. MiXCR was run by TCRdb on the 5' RACE reads, yielding one entry per CDR3 protein. The sample lists around 340,000 distinct CDR3 sequences; 20% were seen once. This record comes from a study of CD8 T cells in ankylosing spondylitis. The chain is built from TRBV10-3 and TRBJ2-2; D gene uncertain. Sequences were obtained from blood, either unsorted or a sorted T cell fraction (not recorded which). The clonotype was recovered from a male donor with ankylosing spondylitis or in good health (not recorded which). CDR3 protein: CAISDPVWTGELFF. CDR3 DNA: TGTGCCATCAGTGACCCCGTATGGACCGGGGAGCTGTTTTTT.